The rows below give T cell receptor beta chains drawn from one sample of a study of beta chain features in type 1 diabetes. Produced via immunoSEQ multiplex PCR; TCRdb's table is partial and in-frame only. Among under 350,000 clones listed, less than 30% were seen once. The material sequenced was naive CD4+ T cells from blood. The receptor set was obtained from a woman in her twenties or thirties with type 1 diabetes. Both conserved end residues are part of each CDR3. Each record gives: D gene, clone size, V gene, J gene, CDR3 DNA, CDR3 protein. A D gene is named only where the DNA matches it firmly. Not all rows give a size; the values are once, few, many and, for expanded clones, a class.

-	-	TRBV5-1	TRBJ1-1	TGCGCCAGCAGCTTGATGACTAAAGGGCTCACTGAAGCTTTCTTT	CASSLMTKGLTEAFF
TRBD1	few	TRBV9	TRBJ1-2	TGTGCCAGCAGCGCCGGGACAGGGAGCTATGGCTACACCTTC	CASSAGTGSYGYTF
-	-	TRBV4-1	TRBJ1-5	TGCGCCAGCAGCCAAGAAGGAGGGTCCTTTGGGAATCAGCCCCAGCATTTT	CASSQEGGSFGNQPQHF
TRBD1	few	TRBV29-1	TRBJ2-3	TGCAGCGTCCCGCTAACAGGGGGCCGTGGAGATACGCAGTATTTT	CSVPLTGGRGDTQYF
-	-	TRBV5-1	TRBJ2-1	TGCGCCAGCAGCTTGGTCTCCCCTGATGAGCAGTTCTTC	CASSLVSPDEQFF
-	-	TRBV9	TRBJ1-2	TGTGCCAGCAGCGTAGAAGCGGCATCTAACTATGGCTACACCTTC	CASSVEAASNYGYTF
-	-	TRBV19	TRBJ1-5	TGTGCCAGTAGTATAGCCCTCAATCAGCCCCAGCATTTT	CASSIALNQPQHF
-	few	TRBV30	TRBJ1-1	TGTGCCTGGAGTGTAACCCGGGTTGAAGCTTTCTTT	CAWSVTRVEAFF
TRBD2	-	TRBV6-1	TRBJ2-3	TGTGCCAGCAGTGTTAGCGGGGTATCCCCCACAGATACGCAGTATTTT	CASSVSGVSPTDTQYF
-	few	TRBV9	TRBJ1-5	TGTGCCAGCAGCGTTAGTAGCAATCAGCCCCAGCATTTT	CASSVSSNQPQHF
TRBD1	few	TRBV10-3	TRBJ1-1	TGTGCCATCACCAGAAACAGGGGGCTCACTGAAGCTTTCTTT	CAITRNRGLTEAFF
-	-	TRBV5-1	TRBJ2-7	TGCGCCAGCAGCTTGGGGGGCAGAGCCTACGAGCAGTACTTC	CASSLGGRAYEQYF
-	-	TRBV20-1	TRBJ2-3	TGCAGTGCACTGGTCTCAGATACGCAGTATTTT	CSALVSDTQYF
TRBD1	few	TRBV4-1	TRBJ1-5	TGCGCCAGCAGCCAGGACCGGGACAGGGGCTACCAGCCCCAGCATTTT	CASSQDRDRGYQPQHF
-	-	TRBV27	TRBJ1-2	TGTGCCAGCAGCGCCATGGGGCTGAGCTACACCTTC	CASSAMGLSYTF
TRBD1	few	TRBV6-6	TRBJ1-2	TGTGCCAGCAGTGCGAGGACAGGGAGTAACTATGGCTACACCTTC	CASSARTGSNYGYTF
-	-	TRBV14	TRBJ1-1	TGTGCCAGCAGCCAAGATACGGTTAACACTGAAGCTTTCTTT	CASSQDTVNTEAFF
TRBD1	few	TRBV4-1	TRBJ2-2	TGCGCCAGCAGCCTCGGGGACAGGGATGCCGGGGAGCTGTTTTTT	CASSLGDRDAGELFF
TRBD2	few	TRBV6-4	TRBJ2-7	TGTGCCAGCAGCTGGCCGACTAGCTTCGGTTACGAGCAGTACTTC	CASSWPTSFGYEQYF
TRBD1	few	TRBV30	TRBJ2-5	TGTGCCTGGAGTGGGACAGGGCAAGAGACCCAGTACTTC	CAWSGTGQETQYF
-	-	TRBV2	TRBJ2-7	TGTGCCAGCTTCCCCGGGACACACTACGAGCAGTACTTC	CASFPGTHYEQYF
-	-	TRBV9	TRBJ1-1	TGTGCCAGCAGCGTAGCTCAGTTGAATACTGAAGCTTTCTTT	CASSVAQLNTEAFF
TRBD1	few	TRBV18	TRBJ2-1	TGTGCCAGCTCACTAATGGGACAGGGGAACTACAATGAGCAGTTCTTC	CASSLMGQGNYNEQFF
-	-	TRBV28	TRBJ2-5	TGTGCCAGCAGTTTATGGGTGGGAGAGGAGACCCAGTACTTC	CASSLWVGEETQYF
-	few	TRBV6-5	TRBJ1-2	TGTGCCAGCAGTTACTCCCCCACTAACTATGGCTACACCTTC	CASSYSPTNYGYTF
-	-	TRBV11-2	TRBJ1-1	TGTGCCAGCAGCGCTCGACAGGCAGCAATAAGGACGGCTGAAGCTTTCTTT	CASSARQAAIRTAEAFF
-	-	TRBV18	TRBJ2-1	TGTGCCAGCTCACCGACAGAACTCGGTAGGGATGAGCAGTTCTTC	CASSPTELGRDEQFF
-	few	TRBV15	TRBJ1-1	TGTGCCACCAGGGTCCCACAGAGACCCGAAGCTTTCTTT	CATRVPQRPEAFF
TRBD1	few	TRBV18	TRBJ2-3	TGTGCCAGCTCACCACCGGGACAGAGCACAGATACGCAGTATTTT	CASSPPGQSTDTQYF
-	few	TRBV28	TRBJ2-3	TGTGCCAGCTTCCTACAGGGCACAGATACGCAGTATTTT	CASFLQGTDTQYF
TRBD1	-	TRBV18	TRBJ2-7	TGTGCCAGCTCACCGTCGGGACAGACCTCCTACGAGCAGTACTTC	CASSPSGQTSYEQYF
TRBD1	-	TRBV30	TRBJ1-1	TGTGCCGGGACAGTGAACACTGAAGCTTTCTTT	CAGTVNTEAFF
TRBD1	-	TRBV2	TRBJ2-7	TGTGCCAGCAGGCAGGGACAGGCCTTTTGGGAGCAGTACTTC	CASRQGQAFWEQYF
TRBD1	-	TRBV4-1	TRBJ2-5	TGCGCCAGCAGACCCACTGAGGGGGCCGGGGAGACCCAGTACTTC	CASRPTEGAGETQYF
TRBD1	few	TRBV5-1	TRBJ2-3	TGCGCCAGCCAACAGGGGGTTGGTGATACGCAGTATTTT	CASQQGVGDTQYF
-	-	TRBV28	TRBJ1-5	TGTGCCAGCAGTTTATGGGCAAAGCCCCAGCATTTT	CASSLWAKPQHF
-	-	TRBV5-1	TRBJ2-2	TGCGCCAGCAGCTTGGCCCCAGCGTCGAACACCGGGGAGCTGTTTTTT	CASSLAPASNTGELFF
-	-	TRBV15	TRBJ2-1	TGTGCCACCAGCAGTAGGCAGGAGCGGGTTGAGCAGTTCTTC	CATSSRQERVEQFF
-	few	TRBV30	TRBJ2-4	TGTGCCTGGAGTGTACAAGGACTACTAGCCAAAAACATTCAGTACTTC	CAWSVQGLLAKNIQYF
TRBD2	-	TRBV7-2	TRBJ2-1	TGTGCCAGCAGCCTACTAGCGGGAACCTACAATGAGCAGTTCTTC	CASSLLAGTYNEQFF
TRBD1	-	TRBV5-6	TRBJ1-2	TGTGCCAGCAGCTCCCTGGGGACAGGGGGAATCGGCTACACCTTC	CASSSLGTGGIGYTF
TRBD2	-	TRBV5-1	TRBJ2-1	TGCGCCAGCAGCGACGCACTAGCGGGAGGGCCCCATGAGCAGTTCTTC	CASSDALAGGPHEQFF
-	few	TRBV29-1	TRBJ2-3	TGCAGCGTTGTAACCTTTACAGGGACGTTCACAGATACGCAGTATTTT	CSVVTFTGTFTDTQYF
TRBD2	few	TRBV4-1	TRBJ2-1	TGCGCCAGCAGCCCACGTGGGACTAGCGGAGGCTCCTACAATGAGCAGTTCTTC	CASSPRGTSGGSYNEQFF
-	-	TRBV5-1	TRBJ1-5	TGCGCCAGCAGCTTGGTGGGGGGGGATCAGCCCCAGCATTTT	CASSLVGGDQPQHF
-	-	TRBV4-2	TRBJ2-1	TGTGCCAGCAGCCAAGACCCGGGGAGGAGCTCCTACAATGAGCAGTTCTTC	CASSQDPGRSSYNEQFF
-	few	TRBV5-1	TRBJ2-3	TGCGCCAGCAGCCAAAGCACAGATACGCAGTATTTT	CASSQSTDTQYF
-	-	TRBV29-1	TRBJ2-2	TGCAGCGTCAAGAGGGCGAACACCGGGGAGCTGTTTTTT	CSVKRANTGELFF